This T cell receptor (beta chain) appears in the sequencing data of a study of patients and donors after allogeneic stem cell transplantation. One entry per CDR3 protein results from TCRdb running MiXCR on the RT-PCR reads. The sample contains roughly 200,000 distinct CDR3 sequences, 35% to 50% of which appear only once. The V gene end was trimmed by 2 bases and the J gene end by 3 bases; junction bases not matched to a gene: 6. CDR1 is KGHDR and CDR2 is SFDVKD in the germline V gene. The CDR3 covers 16 residues. V is TRBV24-1 and J is TRBJ1-5, with 7 positions matching TRBD1. The sequence came from a human donor who was either an allogeneic HSCT recipient or a stem cell or donor lymphocyte infusion donor (not recorded which). It is not recorded whose cells these are; they may come from a transplant donor. The sequencing sample was made of blood, either unsorted or a sorted T cell fraction (not recorded which). The CDR3 here is CATSDSDRDPNQPQHF. CDR3 DNA sequence: TGTGCCACCAGTGATTCCGACAGGGACCCCAATCAGCCCCAGCATTTT.